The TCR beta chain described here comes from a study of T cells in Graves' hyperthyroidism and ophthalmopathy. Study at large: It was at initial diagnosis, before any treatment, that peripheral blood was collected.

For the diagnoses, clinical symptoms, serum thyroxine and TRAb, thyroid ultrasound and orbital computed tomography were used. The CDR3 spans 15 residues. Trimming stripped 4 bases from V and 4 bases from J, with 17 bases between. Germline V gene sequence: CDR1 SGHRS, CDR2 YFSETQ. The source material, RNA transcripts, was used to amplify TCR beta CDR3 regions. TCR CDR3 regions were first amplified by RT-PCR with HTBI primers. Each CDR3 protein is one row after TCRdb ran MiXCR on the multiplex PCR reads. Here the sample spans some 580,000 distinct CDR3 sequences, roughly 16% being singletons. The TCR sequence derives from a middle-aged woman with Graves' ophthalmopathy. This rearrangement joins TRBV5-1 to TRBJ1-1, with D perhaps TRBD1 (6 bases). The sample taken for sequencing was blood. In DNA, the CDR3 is TGCGCCAGCAGCCCGGGACACCTTCGCTCCACTGAAGCTTTCTTT. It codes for CASSPGHLRSTEAFF.